Listed below are T cell receptor beta chains from one sample, sequenced in a study of PD-L1 blockade in urothelial cancer. Data came from immunoSEQ multiplex PCR; TCRdb stores just in-frame clones and leaves some out. This repertoire shows 80,000 to 100,000 clones, roughly 87% found once; its top ten account for around 9.5%. Sequencing used PBMCs, obtained around atezolizumab (anti-PD-L1) treatment. Receptors were obtained from an older man with urothelial cancer. Each CDR3 is given with its conserved first and last residue. Each record gives: J gene, V gene, clone size, D gene, CDR3 DNA, CDR3 protein. A D gene is named only where the DNA matches it firmly. Clone size, where shown, is once, few, many, or a class for clones that have expanded.

TRBJ2-6 | TRBV5-4 | NA | TRBD2 | TGTGCCAGCAGCTCAGGACTAGCGGACTACTCTGGGGCCAACGTCCTGACTTTC | CASSSGLADYSGANVLTF
TRBJ1-2 | TRBV5-5 | NA | TRBD1 | TGTGCCAGCAGCCGTCTACCGGGACAGGGGTTGGGCTATGGCTACACCTTC | CASSRLPGQGLGYGYTF
TRBJ2-7 | TRBV21-1 | NA | NA | TGTGCCAGCACGATTGACAGGGGAGGTTACGAGCAGTACTTC | CASTIDRGGYEQYF
TRBJ2-7 | TRBV5-1 | NA | TRBD2 | TGCGCCAGCAGTCAGCGGGGGGACTACGAGCAGTACTTC | CASSQRGDYEQYF
TRBJ2-7 | TRBV5-1 | once | NA | TGCGCCAGCAGCTTGGCCATGGGCAGACCCTACGAGCAGTACTTC | CASSLAMGRPYEQYF
TRBJ1-5 | TRBV7-2 | NA | TRBD1 | TGTGCCAGCAGCCCGGGACAGGGAGGGTGGCAGCCCCAGCATTTT | CASSPGQGGWQPQHF
TRBJ1-1 | TRBV19 | once | NA | TGTGCCAGTAGTATAGGTGGGGGGACCACTGAAGCTTTCTTT | CASSIGGGTTEAFF
TRBJ2-3 | TRBV2 | NA | NA | TGTGCCAGCAGTGATTCAGGGATCACAGATACGCAGTATTTT | CASSDSGITDTQYF
TRBJ2-3 | TRBV9 | many | NA | TGTGCCAGCAGCGTAGTCGAGGGCTGGGATACGCAGTATTTT | CASSVVEGWDTQYF
TRBJ1-3 | TRBV9 | few | NA | TGTGCCAGCAGCGGAGCAGGGCTTGGAAACACCATATATTTT | CASSGAGLGNTIYF
TRBJ2-1 | TRBV7-9 | NA | TRBD2 | TGTGCCAGCACCCGGACTAGCGATAATTACAATGAGCAGTTCTTC | CASTRTSDNYNEQFF
TRBJ1-2 | TRBV6-5 | NA | NA | TGTGCCAGCAGTTACACGTCACAGGGAAACTATGGCTACACCTTC | CASSYTSQGNYGYTF